This T cell receptor (beta chain) was obtained from a study of T cell responses to AZD1222 COVID-19 vaccine (dated by TCRdb to the early 2020s). Regarding the study in general: Because spike-specific TCR depth and breadth did not differ between the two schedules, AZD1222 recipients who got a second dose at roughly 4 weeks were pooled with those who got a second dose at roughly 12 weeks. TCR sequencing was performed for about 250 trial participants, of whom about 200 were given two doses of AZD1222 and about 25 were given two doses of MenACWY control vaccine. Enrollment into the trials was organized by age into subgroups of 18-55, 56-69 and 70-plus years, and those subgroups contained approximately 160, 26 and 62 TCR-sequenced participants, respectively.

The CDR3 regions of human TCRbeta chains were analyzed by immunosequencing. The original pipeline was this. TCRs in the repertoires were compared against a reference library of SARS-CoV-2-specific TCRs that had been generated with the MIRA antigen-specificity platform. Breadth meant the fraction of unique TCRs that were SARS-CoV-2-associated, whereas depth meant the fraction of total T cells that were SARS-CoV-2-associated. Using the MIRA data, each spike-specific TCR was assigned both to the spike region to which the TCR was reactive and to a CD4 or CD8 class. Log10-transformed breadth and depth values were compared by one-way ANOVA with Sidak's multiple comparisons tests. TCRdb limited this immuneACCESS table to in-frame rearrangements with V and J called. A share of clones is missing; checked studies link under half to unresolved V genes, and the rest is unexplained. Clone size and the V and J calls come from that table; the DNA yielded D and trimming. Across this sample there are under 150,000 clones, with 90% seen only once. The ten biggest clones cover around 3.6% of the sample.

Taken with the paper, the label for time point translates to: baseline before first vaccination. The vaccinee samples were drawn from two UK trials, COV001 and COV002, one of which was a single-blind randomized controlled phase 2/3 trial testing AZD1222 (ChAdOx1 nCoV-19) in healthy adults. Trial participant PBMC samples were collected at day 0 and day 28 after the second dose for TCRbeta chain sequencing. A few counts support this clone. Its antigen target is currently unknown. Base qualities were left out, and no much larger clone turns up one base away. Summary of the overall study and its limitations: Most participants were white British and females outnumbered males, and the authors suggested that clonal diversity may have been underestimated. In the small 56-69-year group, the increase in depth fell short of significance, most likely because of low power. Vaccine-associated CD4 TCRs spanned the whole spike protein, with dominant responses in regions 160-218 and 743-854. Spike-specific TCR breadth and depth rose significantly after two AZD1222 doses compared with day 0 and with MenACWY recipients. No day 14 peak-response samples were available, so repertoires were characterized only after the peak T cell response. Only a handful of AZD1222 recipients were SARS-CoV-2 seropositive at baseline, limiting conclusions about previously exposed vaccinees. Reportedly, almost half of the unique spike-specific TCRs recognized epitopes lying outside the regions that are mutated in the B.1.351 and B.1.1.7 variants.

V is clipped by 5 bases and J by 5 bases, and the sequence between their germline boundaries is 13 bases long. CDR1 and CDR2 are read off the germline V gene as SGHVS and FQNEAQ. Including the terminal cysteine and phenylalanine, the CDR3 comprises 13 residues. The CDR3 DNA has 39 bases and is translated from base 1. Recombination linked TRBV7-8 to TRBJ2-7, and perhaps TRBD1 as D gene, on 6 matching bases. The origin of this receptor is an adult in good health. The sequencing here drew on peripheral blood, taken on day 0 of AZD1222 vaccination. The DNA sequence is as follows: TGTGCCAGCAGCGGCAGGGGACGGGACGAGCAGTACTTC. Translated, this is CASSGRGRDEQYF.